Following are 30 T cell receptor beta chains from one sample sequenced in a study of follicular helper T cells after annual influenza vaccination. Sequenced by immunoSEQ multiplex PCR; TCRdb stores in-frame clones only, minus some. Here the sample spans more than 10,000 clones, roughly 86% being singletons. Time point defined: 2014-2015 season, pre-vaccination. The sample was CXCR5- memory CD4+ T cells sorted from blood, taken on the day of influenza vaccination. The receptors stem from an adult who received the influenza vaccine.

Written as DNA, the CDR3 is TGCGCCAGCAGCCAAGATTGGCGGCAGCCCCAGCATTTT. This encodes CASSQDWRQPQHF. This chain uses TRBV4-3 with TRBJ1-5; D is uncertain. The CDR3 is 13 residues long. V lost 0 bases and J lost 7, with 7 bases in between. CDR1 is LGHNA and CDR2 is YSLEER in the germline V gene.

The CDR3 nucleotides are TGTGCCAGCAGTGGAGAGGGACAGACTAATGAAAAACTGTTTTTT. It specifies CASSGEGQTNEKLFF. The chain uses TRBV25-1 and TRBJ1-4; TRBD1 matches 7 bases. The V gene end was trimmed by 4 bases and the J gene end by 2 bases; junction bases not matched to a gene: 4. This CDR3 comprises 15 residues. Germline V gives CDR1 MGHDK, CDR2 SYGVNS.

This clone was seen a single time. The CDR3 DNA is TGCGCCAGCAATCCCGGGAACACCGGGGAGCTGTTTTTT. This codes for CASNPGNTGELFF. The chain joins TRBV5-1 to TRBJ2-2, with D unclear. Germline V gene lookup returns CDR1 SGHRS and CDR2 YFSETQ. V lost 6 bases to trimming and J lost 1 base, with 7 bases between them. The CDR3 sequence is 13 residues long.

In this sample, this clone turned up once. The rearrangement links TRBV28 to TRBJ1-1; D might be TRBD1 (5 bases). CDR1 is MDHEN and CDR2 is SYDVKM in the germline V gene. The length of the CDR3 is 15 residues. Trimming left V 5 bases short and J 0 bases short, with 13 bases between. CDR3 residues: CASSPPRGMNTEAFF. The CDR3 DNA reads as TGTGCCAGCAGTCCCCCGAGGGGTATGAACACTGAAGCTTTCTTT.

This chain joins TRBV30 and TRBJ1-1; perhaps TRBD1 as D (5 bases). Deletions cut 0 bases from V and 6 bases from J, with 14 bases between. CDR3 length equals 14 residues. The germline CDR1 and CDR2 sequences are GTSNPN and SVGIG (reference sequence). DNA of the CDR3: TGTGCCTGGAGTGTACGGTGGAAGGGACCTGAAGCTTTCTTT. As protein: CAWSVRWKGPEAFF.

The chain joins TRBV7-9 to TRBJ1-3; 8 bases map to TRBD1. CDR1 and CDR2 (germline): SEHNR, FQNEAQ (reference sequence). The CDR3 length is 13 residues. J gave up 8 bases and V 5 bases, and 5 bases lay outside the gene matches. The CDR3 nucleotides are TGTGCCAGCAGCCCCAGGGGGCCCGACACCATATATTTT. Translation: CASSPRGPDTIYF. Based on the CDR3 plus reference TRBV7-9 and TRBJ1-3, the full variable domain is DTGVSQNPRHKITKRGQNVTFRCDPISEHNRLYWYRQTLGQGPEFLTYFQNEAQLEKSRLLSDRFSAERPKGSFSTLEIQRTEQGDSAMYLCASSPRGPDTIYFGEGSWLTVV.

This clone was recorded only once. The genes are TRBV7-9 and TRBJ2-3, with D possibly matching TRBD2 (7 bases). CDR1 is SEHNR, CDR2 FQNEAQ, per germline (reference sequence). V lost 5 bases and J 10 bases, leaving 19 bases between the germline ends. The CDR3 contains 14 residues. CDR3 bases: TGTGCCAGCAGCCTCCAATCGGGGGCGGGGGCGCAGTATTTT. Its protein is CASSLQSGAGAQYF.

This chain links TRBV2 with TRBJ1-1, with D unresolved. The germline CDR1 and CDR2 sequences are SNHLY and FYNNEI. The CDR3 is 17 amino acids. The V end was cut by 3 bases, the J end by 0 bases, with 17 bases between. The CDR3 sequence: CASSDRIGRAMNTEAFF. CDR3 DNA: TGTGCCAGCAGTGATAGGATAGGAAGGGCCATGAACACTGAAGCTTTCTTT.

The V gene is TRBV5-8, the J gene TRBJ1-2; D is perhaps TRBD1 (5 bases). CDR1 and CDR2 from the germline V gene are SGHTS and YDEGEE. Trimming pared 5 bases from V and 4 bases from J, leaving 15 bases between. This CDR3 has 14 amino acids. The CDR3 DNA reads TGTGCCAGCAGAATGGACGGTCAGGGCTATGGCTACACCTTC. It specifies CASRMDGQGYGYTF.

This clone was counted a single time. The chain uses TRBV29-1 and TRBJ2-6; D gene unclear. The V gene lost 0 bases and the J gene lost 0 bases, with 15 bases spanning the gap. From germline, CDR1 is SQVTM and CDR2 ANQGSEA. CDR3 length: 18 amino acids. This CDR3 reads CSVEDPFKQSSGANVLTF. The DNA of the CDR3 is TGCAGCGTTGAAGATCCTTTTAAGCAGTCCTCTGGGGCCAACGTCCTGACTTTC.

The chain couples TRBV19 to TRBJ2-3; 7 nucleotides agree with TRBD2. V shed 10 bases and J 1 base; nucleotides not matched to a gene: 11. The germline gives CDR1 LNHDA, CDR2 SQIVND (reference sequence). The CDR3 is made up of 15 amino acids. The CDR3 loop reads CATSELAGGTDTQYF. CDR3 coding DNA: TGTGCCACCTCGGAATTGGCGGGAGGCACAGATACGCAGTATTTT.

The genes are TRBV7-2 and TRBJ2-2, with D perhaps matching TRBD1 (6 bases). The CDR3 runs to 13 residues. The V gene lost 5 bases and the J gene lost 6 bases, with 10 bases spanning the gap. Germline-derived CDR1 and CDR2 are SGHTA and FQGNSA. The CDR3 is CASSNRQAGELFF. CDR3 sequence (DNA): TGTGCCAGCAGCAACAGACAGGCCGGGGAGCTGTTTTTT.

The table lists this clone with a few counts. The DNA for the CDR3 is TGCGCCAGCAGGACCGCGCCCACTGAAGCTTTCTTT. As protein: CASRTAPTEAFF. This sequence joins TRBV10-2 and TRBJ1-1; no reliable D call. The CDR3 extends over 12 amino acids. The germline CDR1 and CDR2 sequences are WSHSY and SAAADI. V lost 6 bases and J lost 4, with 9 bases in between.

The chain joins TRBV6-1 to TRBJ2-3; D remains ambiguous. The ends were cut back, 3 bases at V and 5 bases at J, with 9 bases in the middle. The germline CDR1 and CDR2 sequences are MNHNS and SASEGT. The CDR3 covers 13 residues. CDR3 sequence: CASSDPPGDTQYF. CDR3 nucleotides: TGTGCCAGCAGTGATCCCCCGGGAGATACGCAGTATTTT.

This rearrangement joins TRBV28 to TRBJ2-2, with D maybe TRBD2 (5 bases). There are 17 residues in the CDR3. Trimming took 6 bases from V and 5 from J, leaving 22 bases between them. CDR1 and CDR2 (germline): MDHEN, SYDVKM. This chain's CDR3 is CASSQDWTDPGTGELFF. For the CDR3, the DNA is TGTGCCAGCAGCCAGGACTGGACCGACCCGGGAACCGGGGAGCTGTTTTTT.

V gene TRBV7-2 combines with J gene TRBJ2-1; D is perhaps TRBD2 (7 bases). The CDR3 loop spans 16 amino acids. Germline CDR1 and CDR2: SGHTA and FQGNSA. The V end was cut by 1 base, the J end by 9 bases, with 19 bases between. CDR3 coding DNA: TGTGCCAGCAGCTTAGTAGTCGGGGGGCTCCGTAGTGAGCAGTTCTTC. Protein: CASSLVVGGLRSEQFF. The full variable domain, with the rest looked up from reference TRBV7-2 and TRBJ2-1, is GAGVSQSPSNKVTEKGKDVELRCDPISGHTALYWYRQSLGQGLEFLIYFQGNSAPDKSGLPSDRFSAERTGGSVSTLTIQRTQQEDSAVYLCASSLVVGGLRSEQFFGPGTRLTVL.

This chain connects TRBV7-8 to TRBJ2-5; TRBD2 matches at 8 bases. J lost 4 bases, V lost 4 bases, and 23 bases had no gene match. CDR1 is SGHVS and CDR2 is FQNEAQ in the germline V gene. The CDR3 runs 20 residues. The CDR3 DNA follows: TGTGCCAGCAGCTCCGGCCGAGTAGTGGTTGGCGGGGGGCCGGGAGAGACCCAGTACTTC. Protein: CASSSGRVVVGGGPGETQYF.

The chain couples TRBV6-1 to TRBJ2-5; tentative D call: TRBD2 (6 bases). Germline-derived CDR1 and CDR2 are MNHNS and SASEGT. Trimming cost V 7 bases and J 4 bases, with 16 bases left between them. There are 14 residues in the CDR3. The CDR3 protein is CASNPGLQLETQYF. CDR3 coding DNA: TGTGCCAGCAATCCGGGACTGCAACTAGAGACCCAGTACTTC.

This sequence joins TRBV6-6 and TRBJ2-1, with TRBD1 as a possible D gene (6 bases). V lost 0 bases and J 4 bases, leaving 13 bases between the germline ends. The length of the CDR3 is 16 residues. Germline V CDR1 and CDR2: MNHNY, SVGAGI (reference sequence). CDR3 nucleotides: TGTGCCAGCAGTTACTCGAACAGGGCGGATTACAATGAGCAGTTCTTC. It encodes CASSYSNRADYNEQFF.

The chain links TRBV27 to TRBJ2-7; 12 nucleotides align to TRBD1. With V trimmed by 4 bases and J by 7 bases, 14 bases remained unmatched. CDR1 is MNHEY and CDR2 is SMNVEV in the germline V gene (reference sequence). The CDR3 covers 17 residues. CDR3 in amino acids: CASSSRGGTGGIKEQYF. Here the CDR3 DNA reads TGTGCCAGCAGTTCCCGCGGGGGGACAGGGGGCATTAAAGAGCAGTACTTC.

This clone was counted once. DNA of the CDR3: TGTGCCAGCAGCAAGGTAGTCACCGCTGGGGCAAATGAGCAGTTCTTC. Amino acid sequence: CASSKVVTAGANEQFF. The chain has TRBV9 and TRBJ2-1; a possible D gene is TRBD1 (5 bases). Deletions cut 4 bases from V and 7 bases from J, with 21 bases between. CDR1 and CDR2 (germline): SGDLS, YYNGEE. This CDR3 spans 16 amino acids.

This rearrangement joins TRBV5-1 to TRBJ1-6; D is unresolved. CDR3 size: 16 residues. CDR1 is SGHRS and CDR2 is YFSETQ in the germline V gene. V dropped 1 base and J dropped 10 bases, with 18 bases sitting between them. Here the CDR3 reads CASSLMPHRGESPLHF. For the CDR3, the DNA is TGCGCCAGCAGCTTGATGCCCCACCGCGGTGAATCACCCCTCCACTTT.

This clone was detected only once. The V call is TRBV28, the J call TRBJ1-1; D uncertain. Trimming removed 6 bases at V and 0 bases at J, with 14 bases between. This CDR3 region has 15 residues. Germline V gene data show CDR1 as MDHEN and CDR2 as SYDVKM. In DNA form, the CDR3 reads TGTGCCAGCAGGGCCGGGGAAGGGATGAACACTGAAGCTTTCTTT. Protein product: CASRAGEGMNTEAFF.

This chain links TRBV6-1 with TRBJ1-4; no clear D gene. The CDR3 contains 14 residues. V was shortened by 3 bases and J by 4 bases, with 9 bases between the two germline ends. Germline assignment: CDR1 MNHNS and CDR2 SASEGT. The CDR3 reads CASSDGGVNEKLFF. CDR3 sequence (DNA): TGTGCCAGCAGTGACGGCGGAGTTAATGAAAAACTGTTTTTT.

The J gene is TRBJ1-1, the V gene TRBV28; possibly TRBD1 for D (6 bases). From germline, CDR1 is MDHEN and CDR2 SYDVKM. V lost 2 bases and J 3 bases, leaving 16 bases between the germline ends. There are 16 residues in the CDR3. CDR3 residues: CASSLGQHFQDTEAFF. CDR3 DNA sequence: TGTGCCAGCAGTTTAGGACAGCACTTTCAGGACACTGAAGCTTTCTTT.

The chain combines TRBV28 with TRBJ2-1; TRBD2 aligns across 14 bases. Looked up from germline, CDR1 is MDHEN and CDR2 is SYDVKM. The ends lost 4 bases at V and 8 bases at J; junction bases unmatched: 7. The CDR3 covers 16 residues. The CDR3 sequence: CASSYSGTSGSYEQFF. Written as DNA, the CDR3 is TGTGCCAGCAGTTACTCCGGGACTAGCGGGAGCTATGAGCAGTTCTTC.

The J gene is TRBJ1-1, the V gene TRBV7-6; no firm D call. The CDR3 spans 13 residues. CDR1 and CDR2 (germline): SGHVS, FNYEAQ. The V end lost 4 bases, the J end lost 5 bases, and 11 bases lay between the germline ends. The CDR3 loop reads CASSSVGGTEAFF. CDR3 sequence (DNA): TGTGCCAGCAGCTCCGTCGGCGGGACTGAAGCTTTCTTT.

The chain employs TRBV5-1 and TRBJ2-2; D possibly corresponds to TRBD2 (5 bases). V lost 5 bases, J lost 0 bases, and 14 bases lay in between. Looked up from germline, CDR1 is SGHRS and CDR2 is YFSETQ. The CDR3 is 16 residues long. For the CDR3, the DNA is TGCGCCAGCAGTTCTATTAGCGCCGCGAACACCGGGGAGCTGTTTTTT. It encodes CASSSISAANTGELFF.

This clone was detected only once. The chain has TRBV11-2 and TRBJ2-7; a possible D gene is TRBD2 (5 bases). The CDR3 length is 11 residues. Germline CDR1 is SGHAT and CDR2 is FQNNGV. Trimming shortened V by 5 bases and J by 6 bases, and 8 bases separated the two germline ends. DNA for the CDR3: TGTGCCAGCAGCCGGGGAGCCGAGCAGTACTTC. It encodes CASSRGAEQYF. The full variable domain, rest sourced from reference TRBV11-2 and TRBJ2-7, is EAGVAQSPRYKIIEKRQSVAFWCNPISGHATLYWYQQILGQGPKLLIQFQNNGVVDDSQLPKDRFSAERLKGVDSTLKIQPAKLEDSAVYLCASSRGAEQYFGPGTRLTVT.

In this sample, this clone turned up a few times. The V call is TRBV6-5, the J call TRBJ2-6; TRBD1 matches at 7 bases. The germline gives CDR1 MNHEY, CDR2 SVGAGI. The length of the CDR3 is 15 residues. The V gene end was trimmed by 6 bases and the J gene end by 3 bases; junction bases not matched to a gene: 5. CDR3 region: CASRKGAGGANVLTF. The CDR3 DNA follows: TGTGCCAGCAGAAAGGGGGCGGGTGGGGCCAACGTCCTGACTTTC.